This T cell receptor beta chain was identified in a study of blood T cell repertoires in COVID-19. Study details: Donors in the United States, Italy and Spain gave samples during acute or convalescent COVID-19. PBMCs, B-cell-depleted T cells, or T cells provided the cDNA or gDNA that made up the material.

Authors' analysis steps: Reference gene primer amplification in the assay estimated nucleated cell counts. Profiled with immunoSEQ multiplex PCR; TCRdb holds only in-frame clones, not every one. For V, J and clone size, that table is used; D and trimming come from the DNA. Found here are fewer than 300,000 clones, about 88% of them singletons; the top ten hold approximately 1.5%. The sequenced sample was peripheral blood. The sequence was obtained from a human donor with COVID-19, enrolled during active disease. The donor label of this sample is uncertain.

In DNA, the CDR3 is TGTGCCAGCAGACTTTGGACTGGAGAGCTGTTTTTT. Its translation is CASRLWTGELFF. The chain is built from TRBV6-5 and TRBJ2-2, with D tentatively TRBD2 (5 bases). The CDR3 loop spans 12 amino acids. Per germline, CDR1 MNHEY and CDR2 SVGAGI. Between the trimmed V and J ends, which lost 6 bases and 11 bases, there was a span of 13 bases.